Below, 24 T cell receptor beta chains from the same sample are listed, as sequenced in a study of T cells in tumors after PD-1 blockade. Here immunoSEQ multiplex PCR was the method, and the copy in TCRdb shows in-frame clones only, minus some. This sample has about 24,000 clones, with 80% to 85% found just once. The input for sequencing was PBMCs, taken after anti-PD-1 treatment. The receptor source for this set is a human donor with basal cell carcinoma.

The J gene is TRBJ2-3, the V gene TRBV7-9, with TRBD1 identical over 7 bases. The trim removed 4 bases at V and 0 bases at J, leaving 4 bases unmatched. The CDR3 loop spans 15 amino acids. The germline gives CDR1 SEHNR, CDR2 FQNEAQ (reference sequence). For the CDR3, the DNA is TGTGCCAGCAGCTCAAGGACAGGCAGCACAGATACGCAGTATTTT. The encoded protein is CASSSRTGSTDTQYF. Variable domain in full (rest from reference TRBV7-9 and TRBJ2-3): DTGVSQNPRHKITKRGQNVTFRCDPISEHNRLYWYRQTLGQGPEFLTYFQNEAQLEKSRLLSDRFSAERPKGSFSTLEIQRTEQGDSAMYLCASSSRTGSTDTQYFGPGTRLTVL.

J is TRBJ2-5 and V is TRBV30; a weak D match, TRBD2 (6 bases). CDR1 GTSNPN and CDR2 SVGIG come from the germline V gene (reference sequence). CDR3 length: 13 residues. Trimming took 0 bases from V and 5 from J, leaving 10 bases between them. CDR3 bases: TGTGCCTGGAGTGTACGTCTAGCGGAGACCCAGTACTTC. It codes for CAWSVRLAETQYF.

The gene calls are TRBV7-9 and TRBJ2-7; the match to TRBD1 covers 9 bases. The V gene's germline CDR1 is SEHNR and CDR2 FQNEAQ (reference sequence). The V and J ends lost 0 bases and 4 bases, in that order; junction bases with no gene match: 13. The CDR3 sequence is 18 residues long. In DNA, the CDR3 is TGTGCCAGCAGCTTAGCCCAAGTCGGACAGGGGAGACTATACGAGCAGTACTTC. It encodes CASSLAQVGQGRLYEQYF.

This chain joins TRBV6-6 and TRBJ2-7; D is undetermined. Germline-derived CDR1 and CDR2 are MNHNY and SVGAGI (reference sequence). V shed 0 bases and J shed 0 bases, with 6 bases lying between them. The CDR3 runs to 14 residues. As DNA, the CDR3 is TGTGCCAGCAGTTACTCGGAGTTCTCCTACGAGCAGTACTTC. Translation: CASSYSEFSYEQYF.

This chain uses TRBV27 with TRBJ2-7; weak D call: TRBD1 (5 bases). The CDR3 has 15 amino acids. Trimming removed 6 bases at V and 0 bases at J, with 15 bases between. Germline V lookup: CDR1 MNHEY, CDR2 SMNVEV (reference sequence). The CDR3 DNA sequence: TGTGCCAGCAGGCCTGACAGACCCAGCTCCTACGAGCAGTACTTC. The encoded protein is CASRPDRPSSYEQYF.

This clone showed up just a few times. The chain uses TRBV5-5 and TRBJ1-2; 10 nucleotides match TRBD1. CDR1 SGHKS and CDR2 YYEKEE come from the germline V gene (reference sequence). V lost 7 bases to trimming and J lost 3 bases; unmatched junction nucleotides: 6. The CDR3 is made up of 14 amino acids. CDR3 sequence reads: CASAPGTGDYGYTF. As DNA, the CDR3 is TGTGCCAGCGCCCCGGGGACAGGGGACTATGGCTACACCTTC.

The genes are TRBV30 and TRBJ1-1, with a possible D match to TRBD1 (5 bases). The CDR3 loop spans 15 amino acids. Trimming took off 0 bases at V and 1 base at J, with 12 bases between the two ends. The germline V gene has CDR1 GTSNPN and CDR2 SVGIG (reference sequence). CDR3 sequence: CAWSVLGQGNTEAFF. CDR3 sequence (DNA): TGTGCCTGGAGTGTACTAGGGCAGGGGAACACTGAAGCTTTCTTT.

This clone occurred a few times. V and J are TRBV6-5 and TRBJ1-2; TRBD1 matches at 7 bases. From germline, CDR1 is MNHEY and CDR2 SVGAGI. The trim removed 0 bases at V and 8 bases at J, leaving 3 bases unmatched. This CDR3 is 13 amino acids long. The CDR3: CASSYSGQVGYTF. CDR3 coding DNA: TGTGCCAGCAGTTACTCAGGACAGGTGGGCTACACCTTC.

This chain's CDR3 is CASSEAGETSPHF. The CDR3 bases are TGTGCCAGCAGTGAAGCGGGAGAGACATCGCCGCATTTT. This rearrangement joins TRBV6-1 to TRBJ1-5; no reliable D call. The CDR3 contains 13 residues. The germline V gene has CDR1 MNHNS and CDR2 SASEGT. Trimming stripped 0 bases from V and 15 bases from J, with 15 bases between.

This clone was seen only a few times. V gene TRBV6-5 combines with J gene TRBJ2-2, with D unresolved. Germline loops: CDR1 MNHEY, CDR2 SVGAGI. Trimming pared 5 bases from V and 7 bases from J, leaving 11 bases between. This CDR3 spans 13 amino acids. DNA for the CDR3: TGTGCCAGCAGTCTTGACTTGCTCGGGGAGCTGTTTTTT. It encodes CASSLDLLGELFF.

The J gene is TRBJ2-2, the V gene TRBV7-3; D not certain. Trimming shortened V by 5 bases and J by 2 bases, and 9 bases separated the two germline ends. The CDR3 totals 14 residues. Per the germline V gene, CDR1 is SGHTA and CDR2 is FQGTGA. The CDR3 DNA reads TGTGCCAGCAGCCGTCAGGTTAACACCGGGGAGCTGTTTTTT. Residues: CASSRQVNTGELFF.

V usage is TRBV11-1 and J usage is TRBJ2-7; D is possibly TRBD1 or TRBD2 (6 bases each). The germline CDR1 and CDR2 sequences are SGHAT and FQDESV (reference sequence). The CDR3 is 15 residues long. With 2 bases removed from V and 0 bases from J, the gap between germline ends came to 11 bases. CDR3 in amino acids: CASSLNGGLSYEQYF. CDR3 DNA: TGTGCCAGCAGCTTAAACGGGGGCCTCTCCTACGAGCAGTACTTC.

V gene TRBV27 combines with J gene TRBJ2-6; D is possibly TRBD1 or TRBD2 (6 bases each). The germline V gene encodes CDR1 MNHEY and CDR2 SMNVEV (reference sequence). V dropped 5 bases and J dropped 2 bases, with 16 bases sitting between them. The CDR3 is 17 amino acids. CDR3 residues: CASSRRPGATGANVLTF. The CDR3 nucleotides are TGTGCCAGCAGTCGACGTCCGGGGGCAACTGGGGCCAACGTCCTGACTTTC.

This clone was recorded once. DNA of the CDR3: TGTGCCAGCAGGTGGGCAGGGACGGTCGCAGATACGCAGTATTTT. This sequence encodes CASRWAGTVADTQYF. The chain joins TRBV5-6 to TRBJ2-3; possibly TRBD1 or TRBD2 for D (5 bases each). The CDR3 has 15 residues. Germline V gene data show CDR1 as SGHDT and CDR2 as YYEEEE. With 5 bases removed from V and 4 bases from J, the gap between germline ends came to 17 bases.

The count of this clone is one. The rearrangement uses TRBV6-6 and TRBJ2-1; D is possibly TRBD2 (10 bases). Germline V gene sequence: CDR1 MNHNY, CDR2 SVGAGI (reference sequence). V lost 2 bases, J lost 8 bases, and 16 bases lay in between. This CDR3 spans 15 amino acids. The CDR3 DNA sequence: TGTGCCAGCAGTTACCTAGCGGGGGACAGGGATGAGCAGTTCTTC. This translates into CASSYLAGDRDEQFF.

This chain connects TRBV6-1 to TRBJ2-7; a weak D match, TRBD1 (5 bases). Germline V gene data show CDR1 as MNHNS and CDR2 as SASEGT. V lost 1 base and J lost 3, with 7 bases in between. This CDR3 comprises 13 residues. CDR3 coding DNA: TGTGCCAGCAGTGAAGAACAGGTCTACGAGCAGTACTTC. Its translation is CASSEEQVYEQYF.

V is TRBV6-5 and J is TRBJ1-5; D uncertain. Trimming left V 6 bases short and J 2 bases short, with 14 bases between. The CDR3 sequence is 15 residues long. In germline, CDR1 is MNHEY, CDR2 SVGAGI. Written as DNA, the CDR3 is TGTGCCAGCAGCAGGACGGTAAATGGCAATCAGCCCCAGCATTTT. Amino acid sequence: CASSRTVNGNQPQHF.

In its sample, this clone was seen a few times. This chain joins TRBV4-1 and TRBJ1-5; no reliable D call. Germline CDR1 reads MGHRA; CDR2 reads YSYEKL. The V and J ends lost 1 base and 0 bases respectively, with 7 bases between them. The CDR3 runs 15 residues. The CDR3 loop is CASSQVLYSNQPQHF. The CDR3 DNA sequence: TGCGCCAGCAGCCAAGTCTTATATAGCAATCAGCCCCAGCATTTT.

V and J are TRBV4-1 and TRBJ2-6, with a possible D match to TRBD1 (6 bases). V dropped 1 base and J dropped 1 base, with 17 bases sitting between them. The CDR3 is 19 amino acids. Germline V gene lookup returns CDR1 MGHRA and CDR2 YSYEKL. The CDR3 DNA sequence: TGCGCCAGCAGCCAAGGTGGGCAGGGGTCTTTTTCTGGGGCCAACGTCCTGACTTTC. Its translation is CASSQGGQGSFSGANVLTF.

The V call is TRBV4-1, the J call TRBJ1-5; D is ambiguous. Looked up from germline, CDR1 is MGHRA and CDR2 is YSYEKL. This CDR3 region has 14 residues. The V end lost 0 bases, the J end lost 4 bases, and 7 bases lay between the germline ends. This CDR3 is CASSQEDSNQPQHF. CDR3 nucleotide sequence: TGCGCCAGCAGCCAAGAGGATTCGAATCAGCCCCAGCATTTT.

The rearrangement links TRBV19 to TRBJ2-1; TRBD2 aligns across 9 bases. Germline CDR1 LNHDA, CDR2 SQIVND (reference sequence). The CDR3 is 16 residues long. V lost 3 bases, J lost 5 bases, and 8 bases stayed unmatched. The CDR3 DNA reads TGTGCCAGTAGTATTACGTCTAGCGGGGTTAACAATGAGCAGTTCTTC. Translated, it gives CASSITSSGVNNEQFF.

V and J are TRBV28 and TRBJ2-7; 7 bases fit TRBD1. V lost 7 bases and J lost 0; bases outside the gene matches: 12. This CDR3 contains 16 residues. Per the germline V gene, CDR1 is MDHEN and CDR2 is SYDVKM. Written as DNA, the CDR3 is TGTGCCAGCAACTCAATACAGGGACAGAGCTCCTACGAGCAGTACTTC. Translated, it gives CASNSIQGQSSYEQYF.

The chain uses TRBV19 and TRBJ2-7; no reliable D call. Trimming pared 7 bases from V and 1 base from J, leaving 14 bases between. The CDR3 has 14 residues. The germline V gene encodes CDR1 LNHDA and CDR2 SQIVND (reference sequence). CDR3 DNA sequence: TGTGCCAGTAAAACCTCACTGGGATCCTACGAGCAGTACTTC. The encoded protein is CASKTSLGSYEQYF.

This rearrangement joins TRBV27 to TRBJ2-7; TRBD1 agrees at 11 bases. Germline values: CDR1 MNHEY, CDR2 SMNVEV (reference sequence). J lost 6 bases, V lost 2 bases, and 3 bases had no gene match. This CDR3 spans 14 amino acids. The DNA of the CDR3 is TGTGCCAGCAGTTTAGGACAGGGGGCCAGCGAGCAGTACTTC. Its protein product is CASSLGQGASEQYF.